These T cell receptor beta chains were read from a single sample in a study of cytomegalovirus exposure and HLA in healthy donors. TCRdb's table, derived via immunoSEQ multiplex PCR, lists solely in-frame clones and lacks some. The sample carries hundreds of thousands of clones, around four fifths recorded once. The sample comprised PBMCs. The source is a boy aged 2-9 years in good health and CMV-seronegative. Each CDR3 is given with its conserved first and last residue.

v_gene: TRBV18
j_gene: TRBJ2-1
CDR3aa: CASSSSGRGNNEQFF

v_gene: TRBV5-4
j_gene: TRBJ1-1
CDR3aa: CASSPPGQSGLAEAFF

v_gene: TRBV27
j_gene: TRBJ2-7
CDR3aa: CASSRGTKYYEQYF

v_gene: TRBV2
j_gene: TRBJ2-7
CDR3aa: CASSERVTYEQYF

v_gene: TRBV7-9
j_gene: TRBJ2-5
CDR3aa: CASSRTGQETQYF

v_gene: TRBV21-1
j_gene: TRBJ2-5
CDR3aa: CASSKDLGRKQETQYF

v_gene: TRBV4-1
j_gene: .
CDR3aa: CASSQVAGGPYEQYF

v_gene: TRBV6-5
j_gene: TRBJ1-1
CDR3aa: CASSGQNTEAFF

v_gene: TRBV6-6
j_gene: TRBJ1-1
CDR3aa: CASSPLQVNTEAFF

v_gene: TRBV30
j_gene: TRBJ2-7
CDR3aa: CAWSALQGVREQYF

v_gene: TRBV19
j_gene: TRBJ2-1
CDR3aa: CASHDWYNEQFF

v_gene: TRBV2
j_gene: TRBJ2-7
CDR3aa: CASRDDFWRGEFYEQYF

v_gene: TRBV11-3
j_gene: TRBJ2-5
CDR3aa: CASSPKPGQAQETQYF

v_gene: TRBV9
j_gene: TRBJ2-7
CDR3aa: CASSVDHWGHEQYF

v_gene: TRBV10-3
j_gene: TRBJ2-5
CDR3aa: CAIARGQHNQETQYF

v_gene: TRBV6-1
j_gene: TRBJ1-2
CDR3aa: CASSGVWDRDYGYTF

v_gene: TRBV9
j_gene: TRBJ1-1
CDR3aa: CASSARQGDGTEAFF

v_gene: TRBV2
j_gene: TRBJ2-6
CDR3aa: CASTGALLGGANVLTF

v_gene: TRBV12-5
j_gene: TRBJ2-2
CDR3aa: CASGLGGAGELFF

v_gene: TRBV12-5
j_gene: TRBJ2-3
CDR3aa: CASGLVSGGAADTQYF

v_gene: TRBV4-1
j_gene: TRBJ2-1
CDR3aa: CASSASVSYNEQFF

v_gene: TRBV5-4
j_gene: TRBJ1-1
CDR3aa: CASSFGTALGAEAFF

v_gene: TRBV5-4
j_gene: TRBJ1-2
CDR3aa: CASSRDRSRDGYTF

v_gene: TRBV5-6
j_gene: TRBJ1-2
CDR3aa: CASRSSGFYGYTF

v_gene: TRBV7-9
j_gene: TRBJ2-7
CDR3aa: CSSSPPPNIEQYF

v_gene: TRBV11-2
j_gene: TRBJ2-7
CDR3aa: CASSGIRQRTYEQYF

v_gene: TRBV19
j_gene: TRBJ1-5
CDR3aa: CASSMMDGHNQPQHF

v_gene: TRBV30
j_gene: TRBJ1-2
CDR3aa: CAWSVLRDYGYTF

v_gene: TRBV10-3
j_gene: TRBJ2-7
CDR3aa: CAISPGGYEQYF

v_gene: TRBV11-2
j_gene: TRBJ2-3
CDR3aa: CASSAFSGDTQYF

v_gene: TRBV5-6
j_gene: TRBJ2-6
CDR3aa: CASSLGTSGTNVLTF

v_gene: TRBV19
j_gene: TRBJ1-1
CDR3aa: CASSAGDTEAFF

v_gene: TRBV6-6
j_gene: TRBJ2-7
CDR3aa: CASTSWTRGYEQYF

v_gene: TRBV14
j_gene: TRBJ1-6
CDR3aa: CASSQRGTGSYNSPLHF

v_gene: TRBV6-6
j_gene: TRBJ2-2
CDR3aa: CASSYAGTHTGELFF

v_gene: TRBV9
j_gene: TRBJ1-2
CDR3aa: CASSAGSTGGYGYTF

v_gene: TRBV30
j_gene: TRBJ2-2
CDR3aa: CAWTDRVYGTGELFF

v_gene: TRBV4-2
j_gene: TRBJ1-1
CDR3aa: CASSRGRNTEAFF

v_gene: TRBV14
j_gene: .
CDR3aa: CASSPYSGSRYEQYF

v_gene: TRBV7-9
j_gene: TRBJ2-3
CDR3aa: CASSLGQTRDTQYF

v_gene: TRBV6-5
j_gene: TRBJ1-2
CDR3aa: CASSVSGGIFYGYTF

v_gene: TRBV19
j_gene: TRBJ1-5
CDR3aa: CASSIGQGDYQPQHF

v_gene: TRBV2
j_gene: TRBJ2-1
CDR3aa: CASGAGESWDEQFF